This TCR beta chain comes out of a study of T cell repertoires in ileal Crohn's disease. Study in general: Surgery for a complication: stricturing in roughly 61%, penetrating in 39%. The M6 sample came from neoterminal ileum during colonoscopy after surgery.

This clone was seen only a few times. Its specificity is unknown. Sample time point: neoterminal ileum biopsy at postoperative endoscopy, about 6 months after surgery. Study-wide findings and caveats: Within the first postoperative year, endoscopy came at median roughly 7.3 months.

Only in-frame clones appear in the TCRdb table, and some are missing; sequencing was by immunoSEQ multiplex PCR. The sample yields roughly 13,000 clones, roughly 80% seen once. The ends lost 0 bases at V and 2 bases at J; junction bases unmatched: 4. From germline, CDR1 is GTSNPN and CDR2 SVGIG (reference sequence). The CDR3 is 15 residues long. The chain joins TRBV30 to TRBJ1-3; 7 bases map to TRBD1. The sample consisted of ileal tissue. The origin of this receptor is an adult with Crohn's disease. The CDR3, as DNA: TGTGCCTGGAGTGTAGGCAGGGGGGCTGGAAACACCATATATTTT. Protein: CAWSVGRGAGNTIYF. The variable domain in full, completed from reference TRBV30 and TRBJ1-3, reads SQTIHQWPATLVQPVGSPLSLECTVEGTSNPNLYWYRQAAGRGLQLLFYSVGIGQISSEVPQNLSASRPQDRQFILSSKKLLLSDSGFYLCAWSVGRGAGNTIYFGEGSWLTVV.